This T cell receptor (beta chain) was profiled in a study of T cell responses to AZD1222 COVID-19 vaccine. Overall study results and limits: Only 5 to 7 AZD1222 recipients tested seropositive at baseline. Recipients of two AZD1222 doses showed rising Spike-specific TCR breadth and depth. Spike-spanning, vaccine-associated CD4 TCRs were dominant at 160-218 and 743-854.

V was pared by 2 bases and J by 4 bases, with 9 bases between. The CDR3 has 13 amino acids. CDR1 is MNHEY, CDR2 SVGAGI, per germline. Repertoires were generated with immunoSEQ multiplex PCR, while TCRdb's copy carries only in-frame clones and drops some. The data show roughly 120,000 clones, 88% seen once. Regarding this clone: Antigen unknown.

The material was peripheral blood, obtained on day 0 of AZD1222 vaccination. The receptor was derived from an adult in good health. The chain employs TRBV6-5 and TRBJ2-7; no definite D call. The CDR3 is CASSYTTVYEQYF. The CDR3 nucleotides are TGTGCCAGCAGTTACACAACAGTATACGAGCAGTACTTC.